This TCR beta chain is from a study of blood T cell repertoires in COVID-19. Data came from immunoSEQ multiplex PCR; TCRdb stores just in-frame clones and leaves some out. The sample includes about 260,000 clones, roughly 80% of them seen just once. The source of this sequence is a man aged 55 to 70 with acute or convalescent COVID-19. Material for sequencing was peripheral blood.

The CDR3 nucleotides read TGTGCCTGGGGACTCCCGCAGTATTTT. Translating it yields CAWGLPQYF. The gene calls are TRBV30 and TRBJ2-3; D might be TRBD2 (5 bases). Germline V gene lookup returns CDR1 GTSNPN and CDR2 SVGIG (reference sequence). V dropped 5 bases and J dropped 10 bases, with 7 bases sitting between them. This CDR3 has 9 amino acids.